This note documents a single T cell receptor (beta chain) sequence. This entry belongs to a study of blood T cell repertoires in COVID-19. Study context: The United States, Italy and Spain provided the acute and convalescent COVID-19 samples. In each case, the material was cDNA or gDNA derived from T cells, B-cell-depleted T cells, or PBMCs.

Under the authors' procedure: For nucleated cells, counts were estimated from reference gene primer amplification. Clones were read by immunoSEQ multiplex PCR, and TCRdb kept only the in-frame ones, dropping some. Clonal size and the V and J genes are those of that table, whereas D and trimming came from the DNA. Found here are 160,000 or so clones, approximately 90% of them singletons; the top ten hold 3% to 4.5%. CDR1 and CDR2 (germline): SGHNT, YYREEE (reference sequence). Unmatched junction bases numbered 2, after V lost 0 bases and J lost 8 bases. The CDR3 contains 15 residues. Sequencing used peripheral blood. This chain uses TRBV5-4 with TRBJ1-6, with 10 positions matching TRBD1. This clonotype was obtained from a woman aged 60-70 years who had recovered from COVID-19. The CDR3 region has the DNA TGTGCCAGCAGCTTGGGCGGACAGGGGGATTCACCCCTCCACTTT. This translates into CASSLGGQGDSPLHF.